This TCR beta chain was sequenced for a study of blood T cell repertoires in COVID-19. Background on the study: T cells, B-cell-depleted T cells, or PBMCs provided the cDNA or gDNA that served as material.

Clones were sequenced by immunoSEQ multiplex PCR, and TCRdb holds only the in-frame ones, with some missing. The table shows a few hundred thousand clones, with approximately 91% occurring only once. Researchers sorted participants into cohorts using their self-reported clinical history. Trimming shortened V by 5 bases and J by 7 bases, and 15 bases separated the two germline ends. Germline V CDR1 and CDR2: MNHEY, SMNVEV (reference sequence). The CDR3 runs to 14 residues. The chain is built from TRBV27 and TRBJ1-5, with D possibly matching TRBD1 (6 bases). The sequenced sample was PBMCs or T cells enriched from blood (not recorded which). The origin of this receptor is a woman in her twenties or thirties who had been exposed to COVID-19. Here the CDR3 reads CASSLTGPGQPQHF. The CDR3 coding sequence is TGTGCCAGCAGTCTTACAGGGCCCGGGCAGCCCCAGCATTTT.